This TCR beta chain was found in a study of metastatic and nonmetastatic thyroid tumors (dated by TCRdb to 2018 to 2021). Turning to the overall study: For patients with malignant and with benign thyroid disease, the researchers compared repertoires between peripheral blood samples and tumor or nodule tissue samples.

This clone is classified as medium-sized (0.01 to 0.1%). Its antigen is currently not known. No quality values exist for individual bases; no much larger clone is one base distant. From its cysteine to its phenylalanine, the CDR3 spans 10 amino acids. CDR3 DNA only is kept here, 30 bases in frame from base 1. V gives up 7 bases and J gives up 6 bases, and the segment between their germline ends measures 9 bases. The germline V gene (reference sequence) specifies DFQATT as CDR1 and SNEGSKA as CDR2. The library was prepared using PCR. TCRdb shows the sequencer as Illumina HiSeq 4000. High-throughput sequencing was used to profile the TCR beta-chain CDR3 region of each patient. The authors' analysis ran thus. The researchers built a classifier to tell apart papillary thyroid cancer patients with distant metastasis, based on CDR3 differences among clinicopathological groups. The Shannon index was used to measure repertoire diversity, and the Morisita-Horn index was used to measure how similar tumor and blood repertoires were. The raw public reads went through TCRdb reprocessing: fastp at Q25, MiXCR clone calling, in-frame beta chains kept. These V and J calls derive from TCRdb rather than the authors' analysis. The sample table shows some 4,300 clones, and less than 25% are seen once. The ten largest account for roughly a tenth of the sample.

The study at large found these results: In both blood and tumor samples, malignant tumors were reported to have significantly higher TCR beta diversity than benign nodules.

No treatment had been received by any patient before thyroid surgery. Patient clinical samples collected from about 2012 to 2019 were retrospectively analysed using T-cell receptor beta sequencing. The chain employs TRBV20-1 and TRBJ1-2; no D gene can be assigned with confidence. Sequencing input: tumor tissue. This receptor was taken from a male donor with papillary thyroid cancer or a benign thyroid nodule (not recorded which). Some clones in this sample may be carry-over from other donors' samples. DNA sequence: TGCAGTGTGGGTGTCGATGGCTACACCTTC. Protein translation: CSVGVDGYTF.